This T cell receptor beta chain comes out of a study of OX40 agonist ivuxolimab in advanced cancers. Study information: Aged about 23 to 80 with a mean of approximately 57 years, they were almost 85% male. Study conclusions and caveats: Expanded clones were, on average, more numerous in CD8+ T cells than in CD4+. The authors did not determine the antigen specificity of the expanded peripheral T cells.

Researchers took blood at baseline, on cycle 4 day 1, and on cycle 7 day 1. Germline CDR1 SNHLY, CDR2 FYNNEI. The CDR3 extends over 13 amino acids. V lost 7 bases and J lost 5, with 13 bases in between. Using immunoSEQ multiplex PCR, the repertoire was profiled, and TCRdb retains in-frame clones only, with some absent. The sample lists about 73,000 clones; 80% to 90% were seen once. About this clone itself: What it recognizes is unknown.

The gene calls are TRBV2 and TRBJ2-3; TRBD1 is a possible D gene (6 bases). This TCR was recovered from an adult with an advanced solid tumor such as melanoma, head and neck, liver or kidney cancer. The sample consisted of CD4+ or CD8+ T cells sorted from blood, taken in a trial of the OX40 agonist ivuxolimab. The CDR3 DNA reads TGTGCCAGCAACAGGGAAGGAAGAGATACGCAGTATTTT. Protein product: CASNREGRDTQYF.